This T cell receptor beta chain was identified in a study of blood T cell repertoires in COVID-19. Study-wide context: Samples came from the United States, Italy and Spain, spanning acute and convalescent COVID-19. T cells, B-cell-depleted T cells, or PBMCs provided the cDNA or gDNA that served as material.

V shed 4 bases and J shed 6 bases, with 7 bases lying between them. Germline V gives CDR1 SEHNR, CDR2 FQNEAQ (reference sequence). This CDR3 comprises 12 residues. Original methodology: Estimated nucleated cell counts came from reference gene primer amplification. TCRdb's copy holds only in-frame clones and misses some; the assay was immunoSEQ multiplex PCR. The V and J calls and clone size come from that table; D and trimming were worked out from the DNA. The sample holds about 280,000 clones, 85% seen once. Material: peripheral blood. This TCR came from a middle-aged man with active or convalescent COVID-19. The gene calls are TRBV7-9 and TRBJ2-1; D is unclear. In DNA, the CDR3 is TGTGCCAGCAGCTACGACTCCAATGAGCAGTTCTTC. It encodes CASSYDSNEQFF.